The 6 T cell receptor beta chains presented below share a single source sample, sequenced in a study of blood T cell repertoires in COVID-19. This table comes from immunoSEQ multiplex PCR, and its TCRdb copy is limited to in-frame clones, with some not included. Here the sample spans about 200,000 clones, about 80% being singletons. Input material: PBMCs or T cells enriched from blood (not recorded which). The receptors here all came from a man aged 40-55 years who had recovered from COVID-19.

This chain connects TRBV4-2 to TRBJ1-1, with D maybe TRBD1 (5 bases). V shed 2 bases and J shed 10 bases, with 11 bases lying between them. The length of the CDR3 is 12 residues. Germline lookup yields CDR1 LGHNA and CDR2 YNFKEQ. CDR3 amino acids: CASSQWGGVAFF. The CDR3 DNA reads as TGTGCCAGCAGCCAATGGGGCGGAGTAGCTTTCTTT.

This clone is a singleton in its sample. The gene calls are TRBV7-2 and TRBJ2-1, with TRBD2 identical over 10 bases. The ends lost 5 bases at V and 4 bases at J; junction bases unmatched: 5. The CDR3 length is 15 residues. The V gene's germline CDR1 is SGHTA and CDR2 FQGNSA. CDR3 in amino acids: CASSITSGDYNEQFF. The CDR3 nucleotides read TGTGCCAGCAGCATTACTAGCGGGGATTACAATGAGCAGTTCTTC.

This clone was seen just once. V gene TRBV6-5 combines with J gene TRBJ1-5; D call uncertain. V lost 2 bases and J 7 bases, leaving 12 bases between the germline ends. The CDR3 has 14 amino acids. CDR1 and CDR2 from the germline V gene are MNHEY and SVGAGI. CDR3 loop: CASSYGQQSQPQHF. CDR3 nucleotide sequence: TGTGCCAGCAGTTACGGGCAGCAATCCCAGCCCCAGCATTTT.

The chain recombines TRBV5-1 with TRBJ2-7, with TRBD2 matching over 9 bases. This CDR3 is 14 amino acids long. CDR1 is SGHRS and CDR2 is YFSETQ in the germline V gene. The V and J ends lost 4 bases and 5 bases, in that order; junction bases with no gene match: 7. This CDR3 reads CASSPSGNGHEQYF. CDR3 nucleotides: TGCGCCAGCAGCCCTAGCGGGAATGGCCACGAGCAGTACTTC.

This chain links TRBV11-3 with TRBJ2-5; no reliable D call. Germline V gene sequence: CDR1 SGHNT, CDR2 YENEEA. The V end was cut by 0 bases, the J end by 1 base, with 9 bases between. This CDR3 contains 15 residues. In DNA form, the CDR3 reads TGTGCCAGCAGCTTAGATGGTACAGCCCAAGAGACCCAGTACTTC. Translated, it gives CASSLDGTAQETQYF.

This clone showed up just once. The chain combines TRBV5-1 with TRBJ1-6; D gene unclear. CDR3 length equals 13 residues. Trimming stripped 1 base from V and 8 bases from J, with 7 bases between. Germline V gives CDR1 SGHRS, CDR2 YFSETQ. Here the CDR3 reads CASSLTAYSPLHF. In DNA, the CDR3 is TGCGCCAGCAGCTTGACAGCCTATTCACCCCTCCACTTT.